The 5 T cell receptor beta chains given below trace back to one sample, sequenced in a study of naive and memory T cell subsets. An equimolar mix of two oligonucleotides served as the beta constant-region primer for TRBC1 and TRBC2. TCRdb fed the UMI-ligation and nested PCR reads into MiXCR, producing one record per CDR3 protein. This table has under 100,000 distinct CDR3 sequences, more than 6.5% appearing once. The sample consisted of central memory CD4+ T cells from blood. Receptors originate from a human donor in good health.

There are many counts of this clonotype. CDR3 nucleotides: TGCAGTGCTGCGGACAGAAGCAATCAGCCCCAGCATTTT. This gives the protein CSAADRSNQPQHF. The chain uses TRBV20-1 and TRBJ1-5; maybe TRBD1 (6 bases). Trimming removed 5 bases from V and 1 base from J, with 9 bases in between. Germline V gene sequence: CDR1 DFQATT, CDR2 SNEGSKA (reference sequence). This CDR3 is built from 13 residues.

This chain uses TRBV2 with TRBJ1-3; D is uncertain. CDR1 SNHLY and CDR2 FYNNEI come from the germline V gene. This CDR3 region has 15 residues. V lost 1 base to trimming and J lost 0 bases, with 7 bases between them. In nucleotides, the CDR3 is TGTGCCAGCAGTGAAGGTTACAGCTCTGGAAACACCATATATTTT. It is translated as CASSEGYSSGNTIYF.

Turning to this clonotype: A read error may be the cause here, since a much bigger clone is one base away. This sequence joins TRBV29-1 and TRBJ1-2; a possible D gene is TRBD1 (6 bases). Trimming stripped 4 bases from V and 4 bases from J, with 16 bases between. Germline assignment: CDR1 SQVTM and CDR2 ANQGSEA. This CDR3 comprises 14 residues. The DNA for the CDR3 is TGCAGCGTTGGGGGGTTACAGGGCAGCTATGGCTACACCTTC. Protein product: CSVGGLQGSYGYTF.

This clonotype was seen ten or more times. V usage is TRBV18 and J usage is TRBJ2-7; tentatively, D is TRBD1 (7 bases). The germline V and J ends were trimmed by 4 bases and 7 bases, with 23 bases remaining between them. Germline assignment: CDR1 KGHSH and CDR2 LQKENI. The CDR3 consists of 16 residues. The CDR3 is CASSQLQGGRQSEQYF. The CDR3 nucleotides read TGTGCCAGCTCACAACTTCAGGGGGGCCGGCAGTCGGAGCAGTACTTC.

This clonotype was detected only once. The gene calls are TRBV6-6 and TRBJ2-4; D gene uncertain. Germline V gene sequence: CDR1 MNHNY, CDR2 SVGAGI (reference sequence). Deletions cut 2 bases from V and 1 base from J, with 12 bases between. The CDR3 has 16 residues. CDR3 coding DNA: TGTGCCAGCAGTTACGGCGAGCAAGGGGCCAAAAACATTCAGTACTTC. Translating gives CASSYGEQGAKNIQYF.